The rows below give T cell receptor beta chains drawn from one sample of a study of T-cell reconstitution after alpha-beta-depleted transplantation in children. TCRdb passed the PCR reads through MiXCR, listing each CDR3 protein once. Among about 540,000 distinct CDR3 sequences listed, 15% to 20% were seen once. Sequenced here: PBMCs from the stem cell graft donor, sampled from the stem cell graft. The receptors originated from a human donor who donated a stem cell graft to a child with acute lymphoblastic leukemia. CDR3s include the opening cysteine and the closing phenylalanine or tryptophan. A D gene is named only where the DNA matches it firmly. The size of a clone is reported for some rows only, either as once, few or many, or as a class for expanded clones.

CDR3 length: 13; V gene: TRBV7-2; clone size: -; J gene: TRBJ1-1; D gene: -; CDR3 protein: CASHGGLNTEAFF; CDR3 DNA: TGTGCCAGCCATGGCGGACTAAACACTGAAGCTTTCTTT
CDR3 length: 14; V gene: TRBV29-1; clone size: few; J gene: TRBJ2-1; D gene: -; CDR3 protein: CSVAEGTDYNEQFF; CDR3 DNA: TGCAGCGTTGCAGAGGGGACTGACTACAATGAGCAGTTCTTC
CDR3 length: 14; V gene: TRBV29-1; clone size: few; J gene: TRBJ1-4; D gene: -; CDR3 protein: CSVEDPLQNEKLFF; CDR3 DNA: TGCAGCGTTGAAGACCCCTTACAGAATGAAAAACTGTTTTTT
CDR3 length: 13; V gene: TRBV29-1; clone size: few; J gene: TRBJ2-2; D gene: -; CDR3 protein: CSVEKPNTGELFF; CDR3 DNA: TGCAGCGTGGAGAAACCGAACACCGGGGAGCTGTTTTTT
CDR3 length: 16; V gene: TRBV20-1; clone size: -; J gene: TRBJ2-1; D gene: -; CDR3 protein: CSARGRELEMFDEQFF; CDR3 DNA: TGCAGTGCTAGAGGGCGTGAACTAGAGATGTTCGATGAGCAGTTCTTC
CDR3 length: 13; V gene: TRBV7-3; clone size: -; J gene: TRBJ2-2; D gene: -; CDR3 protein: CASSSPGTGELFF; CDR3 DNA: TGTGCCAGCAGCTCGCCGGGGACCGGGGAGCTGTTTTTT
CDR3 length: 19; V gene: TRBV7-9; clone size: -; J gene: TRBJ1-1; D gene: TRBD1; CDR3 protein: CASSLGYSGTGARNTEAFF; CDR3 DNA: TGTGCCAGCAGCTTAGGATACTCCGGGACAGGGGCCCGCAACACTGAAGCTTTCTTT
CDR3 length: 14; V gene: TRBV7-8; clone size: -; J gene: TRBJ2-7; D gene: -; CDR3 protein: CASTSASRLYEQYF; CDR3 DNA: TGTGCCAGCACCTCGGCATCGCGGCTCTACGAGCAGTACTTC
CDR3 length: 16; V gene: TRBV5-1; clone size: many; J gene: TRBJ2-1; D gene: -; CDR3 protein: CASSLDTGIFYNEQFF; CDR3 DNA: TGCGCCAGCAGCTTGGACACAGGAATATTCTACAATGAGCAGTTCTTC
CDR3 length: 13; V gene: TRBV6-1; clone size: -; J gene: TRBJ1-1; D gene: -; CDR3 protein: CASSARANTEAFF; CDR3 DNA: TGTGCCAGCAGCGCCAGGGCGAACACTGAAGCTTTCTTT
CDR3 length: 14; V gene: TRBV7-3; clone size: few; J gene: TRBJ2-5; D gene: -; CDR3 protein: CASSSTGTGETQYF; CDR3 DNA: TGTGCCAGCAGCTCGACCGGGACCGGAGAGACCCAGTACTTC
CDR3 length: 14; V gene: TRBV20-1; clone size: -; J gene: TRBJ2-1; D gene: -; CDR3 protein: CSASAVSSYNEQFF; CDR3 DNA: TGCAGTGCGTCAGCGGTTAGCTCCTACAATGAGCAGTTCTTC
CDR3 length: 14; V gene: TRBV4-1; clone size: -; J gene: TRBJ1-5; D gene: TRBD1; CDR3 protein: CASSSRQGDQPQHF; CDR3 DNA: TGCGCCAGCAGCTCGAGACAGGGAGATCAGCCCCAGCATTTT
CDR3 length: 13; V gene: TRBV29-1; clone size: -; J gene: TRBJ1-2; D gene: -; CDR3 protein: CSVDQGSNYGYTF; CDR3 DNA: TGCAGCGTTGACCAGGGTTCTAACTATGGCTACACCTTC
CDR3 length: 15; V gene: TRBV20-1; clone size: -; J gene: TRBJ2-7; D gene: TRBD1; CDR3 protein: CSARSGQGLPYEQYF; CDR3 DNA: TGCAGTGCTAGAAGCGGACAGGGGCTTCCCTACGAGCAGTACTTC
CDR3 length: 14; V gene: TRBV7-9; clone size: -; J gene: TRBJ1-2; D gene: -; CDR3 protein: CASSKGSGADGYTF; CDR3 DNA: TGTGCCAGCAGCAAGGGGTCGGGGGCGGATGGCTACACCTTC
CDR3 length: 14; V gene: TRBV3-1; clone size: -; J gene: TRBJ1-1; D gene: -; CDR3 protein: CASSQGGLGPEAFF; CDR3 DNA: TGTGCCAGCAGCCAAGGGGGGCTGGGACCCGAAGCTTTCTTT
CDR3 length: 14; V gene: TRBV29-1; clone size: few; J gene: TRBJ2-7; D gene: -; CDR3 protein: CSVEDVTGTYEQYF; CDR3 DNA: TGCAGCGTTGAAGACGTTACGGGGACCTACGAGCAGTACTTC
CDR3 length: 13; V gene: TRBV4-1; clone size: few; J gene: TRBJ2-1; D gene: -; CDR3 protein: CASSRVRRDEQFF; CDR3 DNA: TGCGCCAGCAGCCGCGTACGACGCGATGAGCAGTTCTTC
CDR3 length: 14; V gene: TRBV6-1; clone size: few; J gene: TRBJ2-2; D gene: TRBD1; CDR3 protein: CASGPGGNTGELFF; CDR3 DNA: TGTGCCAGCGGACCAGGGGGGAACACCGGGGAGCTGTTTTTT
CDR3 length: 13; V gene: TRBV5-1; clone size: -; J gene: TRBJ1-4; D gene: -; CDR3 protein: CASSSPLEEKLFF; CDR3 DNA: TGCGCCAGCAGCTCCCCTTTGGAGGAAAAACTGTTTTTT
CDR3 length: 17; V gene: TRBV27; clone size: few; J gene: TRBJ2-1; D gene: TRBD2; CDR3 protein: CASSVLGGLNSYNEQFF; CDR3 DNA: TGTGCCAGCAGTGTGCTTGGGGGACTAAACTCCTACAATGAGCAGTTCTTC
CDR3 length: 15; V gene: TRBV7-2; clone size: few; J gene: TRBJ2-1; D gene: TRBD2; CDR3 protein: CASRLTSAAYNEQFF; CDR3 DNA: TGTGCCAGCAGGTTGACTAGCGCCGCTTACAATGAGCAGTTCTTC
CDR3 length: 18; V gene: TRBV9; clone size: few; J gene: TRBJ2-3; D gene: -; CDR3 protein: CASSVAEGATGLTDTQYF; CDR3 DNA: TGTGCCAGCAGCGTAGCGGAAGGAGCTACGGGTCTCACAGATACGCAGTATTTT
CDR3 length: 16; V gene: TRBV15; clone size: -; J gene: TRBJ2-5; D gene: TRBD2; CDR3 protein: CATSRDFRGRGETQYF; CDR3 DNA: TGTGCCACCAGCAGAGACTTTCGCGGGAGAGGGGAGACCCAGTACTTC
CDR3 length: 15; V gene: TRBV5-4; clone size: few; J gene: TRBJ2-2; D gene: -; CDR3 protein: CASSLPGVNTGELFF; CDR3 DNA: TGTGCCAGCAGCTTACCAGGGGTAAACACCGGGGAGCTGTTTTTT
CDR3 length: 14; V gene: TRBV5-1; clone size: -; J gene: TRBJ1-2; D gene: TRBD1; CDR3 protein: CASSPGQGTHGYTF; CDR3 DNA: TGCGCCAGCAGCCCAGGACAGGGAACACATGGCTACACCTTC
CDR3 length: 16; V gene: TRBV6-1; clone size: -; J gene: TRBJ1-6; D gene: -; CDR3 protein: CASSEFRPAYNSPLHF; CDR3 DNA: TGTGCCAGCAGTGAGTTTAGGCCCGCCTATAATTCACCCCTCCACTTT
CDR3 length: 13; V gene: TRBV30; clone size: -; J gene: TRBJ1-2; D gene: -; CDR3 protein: CAWGPGGKIGYTF; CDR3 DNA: TGTGCCTGGGGGCCGGGGGGGAAGATTGGCTACACCTTC
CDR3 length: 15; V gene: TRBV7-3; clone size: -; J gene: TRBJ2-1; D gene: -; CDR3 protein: CASSLNLGSYNEQFF; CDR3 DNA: TGTGCCAGCAGCTTAAATCTGGGCTCCTACAATGAGCAGTTCTTC
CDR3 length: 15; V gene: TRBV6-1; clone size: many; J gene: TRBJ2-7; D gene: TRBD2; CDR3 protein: CASSPLAQSSYEQYF; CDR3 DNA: TGTGCCAGCAGTCCACTAGCGCAGAGCTCCTACGAGCAGTACTTC
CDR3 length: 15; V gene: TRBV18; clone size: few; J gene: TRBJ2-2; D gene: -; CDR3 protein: CASSPSIQNTGELFF; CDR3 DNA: TGTGCCAGCTCACCATCAATTCAGAACACCGGGGAGCTGTTTTTT
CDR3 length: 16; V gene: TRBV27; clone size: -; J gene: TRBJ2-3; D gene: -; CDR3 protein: CASSLQAAGATDTQYF; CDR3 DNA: TGTGCCAGCAGTTTACAGGCGGCTGGGGCCACAGATACGCAGTATTTT
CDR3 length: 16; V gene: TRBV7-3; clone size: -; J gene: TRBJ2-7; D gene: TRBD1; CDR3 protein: CASSLTPTGKTGEQYF; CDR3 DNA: TGTGCCAGCAGCTTAACCCCGACAGGGAAGACGGGCGAGCAGTACTTC
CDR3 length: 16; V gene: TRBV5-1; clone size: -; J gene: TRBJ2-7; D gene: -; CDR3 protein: CASSLSGQLGSYEQYF; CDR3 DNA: TGCGCCAGCAGCTTGTCGGGACAATTGGGGTCCTACGAGCAGTACTTC
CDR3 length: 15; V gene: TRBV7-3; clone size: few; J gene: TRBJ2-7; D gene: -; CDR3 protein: CASSFGGLGSYEQYF; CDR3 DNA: TGTGCCAGCAGCTTCGGGGGACTTGGATCCTACGAGCAGTACTTC
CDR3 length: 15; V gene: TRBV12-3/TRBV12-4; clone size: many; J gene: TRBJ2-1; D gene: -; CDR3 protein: CASTDRLGLSNEQFF; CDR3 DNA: TGTGCCAGCACCGACCGACTAGGTCTGAGCAATGAGCAGTTCTTC
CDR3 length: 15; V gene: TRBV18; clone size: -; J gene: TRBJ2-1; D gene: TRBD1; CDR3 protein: CASSPRDRGFDEQFF; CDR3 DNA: TGTGCCAGCTCACCCCGGGACAGGGGGTTTGATGAGCAGTTCTTC
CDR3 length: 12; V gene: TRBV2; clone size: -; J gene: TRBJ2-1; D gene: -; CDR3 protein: CASSQPGFEQFF; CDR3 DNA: TGTGCCAGCAGCCAACCAGGCTTTGAGCAGTTCTTC
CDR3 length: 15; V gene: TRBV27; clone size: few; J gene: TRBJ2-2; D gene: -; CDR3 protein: CASSSESVIAGELFF; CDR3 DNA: TGTGCCAGCAGTTCAGAGTCGGTCATCGCCGGGGAGCTGTTTTTT
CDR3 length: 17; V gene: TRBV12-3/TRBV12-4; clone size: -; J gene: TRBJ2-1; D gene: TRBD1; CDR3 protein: CASSLSDRGRLPNEQFF; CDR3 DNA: TGTGCCAGCAGTTTATCGGACAGGGGGCGCTTACCAAATGAGCAGTTCTTC
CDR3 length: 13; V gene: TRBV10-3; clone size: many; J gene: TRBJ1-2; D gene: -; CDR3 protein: CATKVDLRDGYTF; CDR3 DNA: TGTGCCACCAAGGTGGACCTGCGGGATGGCTACACCTTC
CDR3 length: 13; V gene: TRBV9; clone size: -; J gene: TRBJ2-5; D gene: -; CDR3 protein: CASGGVLGETQYF; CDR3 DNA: TGTGCCAGCGGTGGGGTTTTGGGAGAGACCCAGTACTTC
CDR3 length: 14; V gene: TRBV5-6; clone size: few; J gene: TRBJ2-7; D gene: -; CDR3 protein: CAAGAWDTSYEQYF; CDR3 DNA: TGTGCCGCCGGCGCTTGGGACACTTCCTACGAGCAGTACTTC
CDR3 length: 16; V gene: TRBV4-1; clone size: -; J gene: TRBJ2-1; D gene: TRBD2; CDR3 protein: CASSQDRTSWINEQFF; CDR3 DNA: TGCGCCAGCAGCCAAGACAGGACTAGCTGGATCAATGAGCAGTTCTTC
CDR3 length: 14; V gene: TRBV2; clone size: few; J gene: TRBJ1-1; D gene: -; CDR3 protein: CASSSRTGNTEAFF; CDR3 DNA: TGTGCCAGCAGTTCGCGGACTGGGAACACTGAAGCTTTCTTT
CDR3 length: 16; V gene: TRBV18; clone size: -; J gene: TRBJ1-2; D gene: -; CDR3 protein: CASSPGERPSNYGYTF; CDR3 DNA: TGTGCCAGCTCACCAGGAGAGAGGCCCTCTAACTATGGCTACACCTTC
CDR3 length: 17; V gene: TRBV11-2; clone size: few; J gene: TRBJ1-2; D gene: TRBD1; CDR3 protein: CASSLELTRPGGYGYTF; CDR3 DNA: TGTGCCAGCAGCTTAGAATTGACTCGACCAGGGGGCTATGGCTACACCTTC
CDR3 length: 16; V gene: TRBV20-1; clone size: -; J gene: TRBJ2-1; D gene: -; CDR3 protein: CSAIKGGGSVNNEQFF; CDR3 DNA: TGCAGTGCGATAAAAGGGGGCGGGAGTGTCAACAATGAGCAGTTCTTC
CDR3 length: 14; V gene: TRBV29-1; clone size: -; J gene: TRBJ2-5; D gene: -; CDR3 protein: CSVEPGPMQETQYF; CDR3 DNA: TGCAGCGTTGAACCGGGACCCATGCAAGAGACCCAGTACTTC
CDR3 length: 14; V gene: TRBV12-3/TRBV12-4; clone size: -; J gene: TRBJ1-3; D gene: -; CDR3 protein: CASSLDGSGNTIYF; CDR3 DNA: TGTGCCAGCAGTTTAGATGGGTCTGGAAACACCATATATTTT